One sample yielded the 20 T cell receptor beta chains listed below, sequenced in a study of control samples from healthy donors and cancer patients. Assay used: immunoSEQ multiplex PCR; TCRdb lists only in-frame clones, some missing. The sample has about 120,000 clones, approximately 84% seen once. Sequencing was performed on blood. These receptors originate from a man aged 18 to 30 in good health.

The gene calls are TRBV7-2 and TRBJ2-5, with D possibly matching TRBD2 (5 bases). Germline V CDR1 and CDR2: SGHTA, FQGNSA. V was trimmed by 4 bases and J by 9 bases, leaving 15 bases between them. The CDR3 length is 13 residues. The DNA for the CDR3 is TGTGCCAGCAGCTCGTTAGGACCAGCGGCCCAGTACTTC. Protein product: CASSSLGPAAQYF.

J is TRBJ2-7 and V is TRBV6-6, with D perhaps matching TRBD1 or TRBD2 (5 bases each). The V and J ends lost 9 bases and 0 bases respectively, with 15 bases between them. CDR1 is MNHNY and CDR2 is SVGAGI in the germline V gene (reference sequence). The CDR3 runs to 14 residues. The CDR3 loop is CASGDEWSSYEQYF. The DNA for the CDR3 is TGTGCCAGTGGGGACGAGTGGAGCTCCTACGAGCAGTACTTC.

V gene TRBV5-1 combines with J gene TRBJ1-1; no clear D. Germline lookup yields CDR1 SGHRS and CDR2 YFSETQ. V lost 3 bases and J lost 6, with 12 bases in between. CDR3 length: 13 amino acids. CDR3 loop: CASSSNQVSEAFF. In nucleotides, the CDR3 is TGCGCCAGCAGCTCTAACCAGGTTTCTGAAGCTTTCTTT.

The CDR3: CSVGDPGYTF. The CDR3 region has the DNA TGCAGCGTCGGGGACCCCGGCTACACCTTC. The chain carries TRBV29-1 and TRBJ1-2, with D tentatively TRBD1 (5 bases). Germline V gives CDR1 SQVTM, CDR2 ANQGSEA. The CDR3 is made up of 10 amino acids. The V end lost 6 bases, the J end lost 8 bases, and 10 bases lay between the germline ends. The full variable domain, with the rest looked up from reference TRBV29-1 and TRBJ1-2, is SAVISQKPSRDICQRGTSLTIQCQVDSQVTMMFWYRQQPGQSLTLIATANQGSEATYESGFVIDKFPISRPNLTFSTLTVSNMSPEDSSIYLCSVGDPGYTFGSGTRLTVV.

V is TRBV18 and J is TRBJ2-7; a possible D gene is TRBD1 (6 bases). Germline CDR1 reads KGHSH; CDR2 reads LQKENI. V was clipped by 4 bases and J by 0 bases, with 10 bases between them. CDR3 length equals 14 residues. CDR3 sequence reads: CASSRGQSSYEQYF. The CDR3 DNA reads TGTGCCAGCTCACGAGGACAGAGCTCCTACGAGCAGTACTTC.

The sample holds a few counts of this clone. The chain uses TRBV19 and TRBJ2-7; D is unresolved. Trimming cost V 3 bases and J 6 bases, with 15 bases left between them. CDR3 length: 14 amino acids. Germline lookup yields CDR1 LNHDA and CDR2 SQIVND (reference sequence). CDR3 loop: CASSIGYAWGEQYF. CDR3 coding DNA: TGTGCCAGTAGTATCGGCTACGCTTGGGGCGAGCAGTACTTC. Supplemented by reference TRBV19 and TRBJ2-7, the full variable domain reads DGGITQSPKYLFRKEGQNVTLSCEQNLNHDAMYWYRQDPGQGLRLIYYSQIVNDFQKGDIAEGYSVSREKKESFPLTVTSAQKNPTAFYLCASSIGYAWGEQYFGPGTRLTVT.

The V call is TRBV18, the J call TRBJ2-1; 8 bases fit TRBD2. The CDR3 extends over 17 amino acids. V gave up 4 bases and J gave up 0 bases; unmatched junction bases: 8. Looked up from germline, CDR1 is KGHSH and CDR2 is LQKENI. The CDR3 sequence: CASSRTTSGSSYNEQFF. The CDR3 nucleotides are TGTGCCAGCTCACGAACTACTAGCGGTAGCTCCTACAATGAGCAGTTCTTC.

This sequence joins TRBV18 and TRBJ1-2, with D maybe TRBD1 (5 bases). The V and J ends lost 3 bases and 4 bases respectively, with 12 bases between them. The CDR3 has 14 amino acids. CDR1 is KGHSH, CDR2 LQKENI, per germline. CDR3 loop: CASSPPTESYGYTF. CDR3 coding DNA: TGTGCCAGCTCACCTCCGACAGAGTCCTATGGCTACACCTTC.

J is TRBJ2-3 and V is TRBV6-5; 8 nucleotides match TRBD2. Germline CDR1 is MNHEY and CDR2 is SVGAGI. After removal of 4 bases from V and 2 bases from J, the junction contained 8 bases not matched to a gene. There are 16 residues in the CDR3. In nucleotides, the CDR3 is TGTGCCAGCAGTTCTCATCGAGCGGGGGACACAGATACGCAGTATTTT. It translates to CASSSHRAGDTDTQYF.

V and J are TRBV5-1 and TRBJ2-7; the D is unclear. Per germline, CDR1 SGHRS and CDR2 YFSETQ. Trimming removed 6 bases from V and 3 bases from J, with 16 bases in between. CDR3 size: 14 residues. The CDR3 sequence: CASKREGSNYEQYF. For the CDR3, the DNA is TGCGCCAGCAAAAGGGAAGGGTCGAACTACGAGCAGTACTTC.

V usage is TRBV10-3 and J usage is TRBJ1-5; TRBD1 agrees at 7 bases. The CDR3 has 16 amino acids. Germline loops: CDR1 ENHRY, CDR2 SYGVKD. The trim removed 2 bases at V and 1 base at J, leaving 5 bases unmatched. The CDR3 DNA follows: TGTGCCATCAGTGAGGCAGGGGGGGGGAGCAATCAGCCCCAGCATTTT. Its translation: CAISEAGGGSNQPQHF.

This chain joins TRBV5-4 and TRBJ1-1; possible D gene TRBD1, 5 bases. The germline V gene encodes CDR1 SGHNT and CDR2 YYREEE (reference sequence). The V gene lost 5 bases and the J gene lost 5 bases, with 13 bases spanning the gap. The CDR3 length is 13 residues. CDR3: CASSIAGRTEAFF. The CDR3 DNA sequence: TGTGCCAGCAGTATCGCAGGGAGGACTGAAGCTTTCTTT.

This sequence joins TRBV21-1 and TRBJ2-7; the DNA was not compared with TRBD2, the D call given in the table. TRBV21-1 is described as a pseudogene. The CDR3 has 14 residues. Here the CDR3 DNA reads TGTGCCAGCGGACTATGGGTTGTCAACTACGAGCAGTACTTC. Residues: CASGLWVVNYEQYF.

The sample holds one count of this clone. Other nucleotide sequences in the sample specify the same CDR3. The V call is TRBV5-1, the J call TRBJ1-1; D is unresolved. Germline assignment: CDR1 SGHRS and CDR2 YFSETQ. V dropped 2 bases and J dropped 0 bases, with 5 bases sitting between them. The CDR3 runs to 13 residues. Here the CDR3 reads CASSLVVNTEAFF. CDR3 DNA sequence: TGCGCCAGCAGCTTAGTAGTGAACACTGAAGCTTTCTTT.

The chain uses TRBV19 and TRBJ2-3; TRBD2 aligns across 8 bases. V gave up 9 bases and J gave up 2 bases; unmatched junction bases: 13. From germline, CDR1 is LNHDA and CDR2 SQIVND (reference sequence). The CDR3 runs to 16 residues. CDR3 sequence: CASALLAAANTDTQYF. The CDR3 DNA reads TGTGCCAGCGCCCTACTAGCGGCAGCGAACACAGATACGCAGTATTTT.

The chain has TRBV6-4 and TRBJ2-7; tentatively, D is TRBD2 (6 bases). In germline, CDR1 is MRHNA, CDR2 SNTAGT. Deletions cut 6 bases from V and 5 bases from J, with 14 bases between. There are 13 residues in the CDR3. In DNA form, the CDR3 reads TGTGCCAGCAGCGAGACTAGATTCCACGAGCAGTACTTC. Protein: CASSETRFHEQYF.

The V call is TRBV19, the J call TRBJ2-7; weak D call: TRBD2 (7 bases). The germline CDR1 and CDR2 sequences are LNHDA and SQIVND (reference sequence). This CDR3 has 15 amino acids. The ends were cut back, 10 bases at V and 1 base at J, with 20 bases in the middle. CDR3 in DNA: TGTGCCACCTCCGATAGGGGGGGGGAATCCTACGAGCAGTACTTC. Its protein product is CATSDRGGESYEQYF.

V usage is TRBV19 and J usage is TRBJ2-1, with TRBD1 matching over 9 bases. The CDR3 totals 17 residues. V lost 6 bases and J lost 5; bases outside the gene matches: 14. Germline CDR1 is LNHDA and CDR2 is SQIVND (reference sequence). CDR3 sequence: CASRTGTGLGRDNEQFF. In DNA form, the CDR3 reads TGTGCCAGTAGGACCGGGACAGGGCTAGGGAGGGACAATGAGCAGTTCTTC.

The chain is built from TRBV19 and TRBJ2-7, with 15 bases matching TRBD2. The germline V gene has CDR1 LNHDA and CDR2 SQIVND (reference sequence). The CDR3 extends over 22 amino acids. V was clipped by 5 bases and J by 3 bases; unmatched bases: 23. The CDR3 region is CASSRFGLAGGPRLAEVYEQYF. The DNA of the CDR3 is TGTGCCAGTAGTCGATTCGGACTAGCGGGAGGGCCCCGTTTGGCCGAAGTCTACGAGCAGTACTTC.

This chain joins TRBV19 and TRBJ1-5, with 9 bases that match TRBD1. This CDR3 region has 16 residues. Per the germline V gene, CDR1 is LNHDA and CDR2 is SQIVND (reference sequence). Losses at the gene ends were 6 bases for V and 5 bases for J; bases not matched to a gene: 11. The chain's CDR3 is CASRGTGLPIYQPQHF. For the CDR3, the DNA is TGTGCCAGTAGGGGGACAGGGCTACCCATTTATCAGCCCCAGCATTTT.